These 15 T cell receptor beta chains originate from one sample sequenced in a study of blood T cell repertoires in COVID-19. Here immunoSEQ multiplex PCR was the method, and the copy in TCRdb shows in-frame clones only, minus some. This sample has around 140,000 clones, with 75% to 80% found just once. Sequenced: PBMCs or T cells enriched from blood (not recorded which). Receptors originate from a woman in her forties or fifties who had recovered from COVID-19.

This CDR3 reads CASSLIWTGDGTEAFF. The CDR3 bases are TGTGCCAGCAGCTTAATCTGGACAGGCGATGGGACTGAAGCTTTCTTT. This rearrangement joins TRBV13 to TRBJ1-1; 7 positions agree with TRBD1. The V gene's germline CDR1 is PRHDT and CDR2 FYEKMQ (reference sequence). V gave up 2 bases and J gave up 5 bases; unmatched junction bases: 11. The CDR3 is made up of 16 amino acids.

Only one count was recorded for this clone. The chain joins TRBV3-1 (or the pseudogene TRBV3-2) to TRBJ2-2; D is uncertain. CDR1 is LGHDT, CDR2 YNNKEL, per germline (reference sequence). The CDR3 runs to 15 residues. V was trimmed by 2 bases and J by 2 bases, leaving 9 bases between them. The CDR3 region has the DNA TGTGCCAGCAGCCAATACGGTACCAACACCGGGGAGCTGTTTTTT. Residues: CASSQYGTNTGELFF.

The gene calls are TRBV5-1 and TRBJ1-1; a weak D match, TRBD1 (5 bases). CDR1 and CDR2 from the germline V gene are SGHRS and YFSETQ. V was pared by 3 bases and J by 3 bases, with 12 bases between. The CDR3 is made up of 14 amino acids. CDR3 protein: CASSSPGLDTEAFF. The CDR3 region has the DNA TGCGCCAGCAGCTCCCCGGGACTAGACACTGAAGCTTTCTTT.

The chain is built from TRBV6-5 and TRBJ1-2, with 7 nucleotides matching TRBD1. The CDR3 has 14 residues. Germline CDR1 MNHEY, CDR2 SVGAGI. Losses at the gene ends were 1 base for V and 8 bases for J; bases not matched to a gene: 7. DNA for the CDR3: TGTGCCAGCAGTTACTACGACAGGGAGGACGGCTACACCTTC. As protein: CASSYYDREDGYTF.

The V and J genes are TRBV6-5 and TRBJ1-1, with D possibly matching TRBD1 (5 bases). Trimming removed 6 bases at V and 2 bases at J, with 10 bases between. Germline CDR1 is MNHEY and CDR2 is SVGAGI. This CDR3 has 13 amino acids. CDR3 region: CASRRDFNTEAFF. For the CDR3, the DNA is TGTGCCAGCAGAAGGGACTTCAACACTGAAGCTTTCTTT.

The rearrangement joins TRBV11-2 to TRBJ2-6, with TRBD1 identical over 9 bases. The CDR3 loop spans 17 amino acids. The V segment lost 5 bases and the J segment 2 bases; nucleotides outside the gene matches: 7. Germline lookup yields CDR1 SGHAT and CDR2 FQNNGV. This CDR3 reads CASSPRTGAAGANVLTF. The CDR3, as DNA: TGTGCCAGCAGCCCTCGGACAGGGGCGGCTGGGGCCAACGTCCTGACTTTC.

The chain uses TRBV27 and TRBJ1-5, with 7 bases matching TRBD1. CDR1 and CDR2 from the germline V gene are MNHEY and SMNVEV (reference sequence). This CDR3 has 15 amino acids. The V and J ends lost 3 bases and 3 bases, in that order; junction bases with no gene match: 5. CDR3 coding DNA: TGTGCCAGCAGTTTCCGACAGGGACTCAATCAGCCCCAGCATTTT. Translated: CASSFRQGLNQPQHF.

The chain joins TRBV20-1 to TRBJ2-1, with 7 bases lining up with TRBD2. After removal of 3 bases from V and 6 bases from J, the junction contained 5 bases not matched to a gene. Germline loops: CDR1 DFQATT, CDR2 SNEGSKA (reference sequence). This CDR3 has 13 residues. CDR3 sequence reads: CSASSRTSNEQFF. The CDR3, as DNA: TGCAGTGCTAGTTCCCGGACTAGCAATGAGCAGTTCTTC.

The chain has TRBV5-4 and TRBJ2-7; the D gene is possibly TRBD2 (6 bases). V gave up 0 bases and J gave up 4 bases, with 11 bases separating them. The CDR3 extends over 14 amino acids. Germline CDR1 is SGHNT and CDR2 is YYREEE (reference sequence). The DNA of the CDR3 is TGTGCCAGCAGCTTGGAACTAGCTGGGTACGAGCAGTACTTC. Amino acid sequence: CASSLELAGYEQYF.

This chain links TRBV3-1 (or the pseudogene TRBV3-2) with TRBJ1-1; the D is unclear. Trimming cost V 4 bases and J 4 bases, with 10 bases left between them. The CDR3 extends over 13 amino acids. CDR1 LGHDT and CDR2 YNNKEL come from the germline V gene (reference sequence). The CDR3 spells CASSPFSRTEAFF. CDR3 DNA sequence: TGTGCCAGCAGCCCTTTTTCCCGCACTGAAGCTTTCTTT.

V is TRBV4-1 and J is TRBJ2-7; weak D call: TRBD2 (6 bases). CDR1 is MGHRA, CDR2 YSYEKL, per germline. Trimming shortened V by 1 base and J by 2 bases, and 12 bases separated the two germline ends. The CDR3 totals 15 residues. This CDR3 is CASSQVRDWTYEQYF. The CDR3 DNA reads TGCGCCAGCAGCCAAGTCCGGGACTGGACCTACGAGCAGTACTTC.

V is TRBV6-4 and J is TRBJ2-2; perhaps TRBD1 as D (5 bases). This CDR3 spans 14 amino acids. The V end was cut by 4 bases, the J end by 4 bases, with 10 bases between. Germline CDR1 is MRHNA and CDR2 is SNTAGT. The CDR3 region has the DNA TGTGCCAGCAGTGCTCGACAGTTCACCGGGGAGCTGTTTTTT. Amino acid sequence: CASSARQFTGELFF.

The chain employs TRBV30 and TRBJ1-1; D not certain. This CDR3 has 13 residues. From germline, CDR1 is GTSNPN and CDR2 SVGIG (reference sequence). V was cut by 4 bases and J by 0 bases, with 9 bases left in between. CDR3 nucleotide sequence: TGTGCCTGGATGGACTTTCTGAACACTGAAGCTTTCTTT. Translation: CAWMDFLNTEAFF.

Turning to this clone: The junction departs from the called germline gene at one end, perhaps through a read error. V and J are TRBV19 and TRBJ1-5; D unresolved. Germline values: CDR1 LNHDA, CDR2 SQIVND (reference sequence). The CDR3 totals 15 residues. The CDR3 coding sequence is TGTGCCAGCAGTACCCTGCGAGGTAGCAATCAGCCCCAGCATTTT. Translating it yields CASSTLRGSNQPQHF.

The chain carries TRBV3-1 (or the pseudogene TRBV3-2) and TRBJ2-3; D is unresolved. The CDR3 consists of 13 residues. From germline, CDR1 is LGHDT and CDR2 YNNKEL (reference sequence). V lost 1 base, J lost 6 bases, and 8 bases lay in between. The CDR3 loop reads CASSQAGADTQYF. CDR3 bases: TGTGCCAGCAGCCAAGCAGGTGCGGATACGCAGTATTTT.